Listed here are 14 T cell receptor beta chains from one sample, sequenced in a study of cytomegalovirus exposure and HLA in healthy donors. The protocol was immunoSEQ multiplex PCR, while the TCRdb copy is restricted to in-frame clones and leaves out a portion. The data show 240,000 or so clones, approximately 84% seen once. The sequenced material came from PBMCs. These receptors were obtained from a woman under 40 in good health and CMV-seropositive.

The chain has TRBV28 and TRBJ2-7, with a weak D call TRBD1 (6 bases). Trimming took off 5 bases at V and 0 bases at J, with 17 bases between the two ends. Germline lookup yields CDR1 MDHEN and CDR2 SYDVKM. The CDR3 covers 16 residues. CDR3 in amino acids: CASSPRQAVGSYEQYF. In DNA form, the CDR3 reads TGTGCCAGCAGTCCAAGACAGGCGGTGGGCTCCTACGAGCAGTACTTC.

The chain is built from TRBV30 and TRBJ1-3; TRBD1 might be the D (6 bases). V lost 5 bases and J lost 0, with 11 bases in between. Germline values: CDR1 GTSNPN, CDR2 SVGIG (reference sequence). The CDR3 contains 14 residues. The CDR3 DNA reads TGTGCCTGGTCAAAGGGGGTCTCTGGAAACACCATATATTTT. Translating gives CAWSKGVSGNTIYF.

The J gene is TRBJ2-3, the V gene TRBV6-1; 9 bases agree with TRBD1. Germline CDR1 is MNHNS and CDR2 is SASEGT. V dropped 6 bases and J dropped 4; count of bases not matched to a gene: 5. This CDR3 region has 14 residues. CDR3 amino acids: CASRWTGEADTQYF. The CDR3 coding sequence is TGTGCCAGCAGATGGACAGGGGAAGCAGATACGCAGTATTTT.

The chain employs TRBV7-9 and TRBJ2-5, with 8 bases lining up with TRBD2. Germline CDR1 and CDR2: SEHNR and FQNEAQ (reference sequence). The ends lost 5 bases at V and 1 base at J; junction bases unmatched: 6. This CDR3 comprises 15 residues. CDR3 nucleotide sequence: TGTGCCAGCAGCCACCGCGGGGGGATCCAAGAGACCCAGTACTTC. Translation: CASSHRGGIQETQYF.

This rearrangement joins TRBV4-1 to TRBJ2-7; the D is unclear. V was trimmed by 0 bases and J by 2 bases, leaving 5 bases between them. Germline loops: CDR1 MGHRA, CDR2 YSYEKL. This CDR3 contains 13 residues. The chain's CDR3 is CASSQELTYEQYF. CDR3 bases: TGCGCCAGCAGCCAAGAGCTAACCTACGAGCAGTACTTC.

The rearrangement uses TRBV5-6 and TRBJ2-7; a weak D match, TRBD2 (6 bases). Germline V gene sequence: CDR1 SGHDT, CDR2 YYEEEE. This CDR3 has 16 amino acids. The ends were cut back, 3 bases at V and 0 bases at J, with 16 bases in the middle. This CDR3 reads CASSYEGWRDSYEQYF. CDR3 DNA: TGTGCCAGCAGCTACGAGGGGTGGCGGGACTCCTACGAGCAGTACTTC.

The V call is TRBV6-1, the J call TRBJ2-3; TRBD2 aligns across 10 bases. Per the germline V gene, CDR1 is MNHNS and CDR2 is SASEGT. J lost 0 bases, V lost 6 bases, and 3 bases had no gene match. The CDR3 consists of 15 residues. CDR3 DNA: TGTGCCAGCAGGCTACTAGCGGGGAGCACAGATACGCAGTATTTT. Its translation: CASRLLAGSTDTQYF.

The CDR3 nucleotides read TGTGCCAGCAGCTTGGGCGCAGATACGCAGTATTTT. It is translated as CASSLGADTQYF. This chain joins TRBV7-2 and TRBJ2-3; unclear D gene. CDR1 and CDR2 from the germline V gene are SGHTA and FQGNSA. The CDR3 extends over 12 amino acids. V gave up 3 bases and J gave up 4 bases, with 5 bases separating them.

CDR3 sequence reads: CASGLASKTPDRSTGELFF. CDR3 in DNA: TGTGCTAGTGGTTTGGCATCCAAGACGCCGGACAGGTCCACCGGGGAGCTGTTTTTT. The chain uses TRBV12-5 and TRBJ2-2; 7 bases are a match to TRBD1. Germline CDR1 LGHNT, CDR2 FRNRAP. There are 19 residues in the CDR3. Losses at the gene ends were 1 base for V and 4 bases for J; bases not matched to a gene: 15. The full variable domain, its missing parts supplied by reference TRBV12-5 and TRBJ2-2, is DARVTQTPRHKVTEMGQEVTMRCQPILGHNTVFWYRQTMMQGLELLAYFRNRAPLDDSGMPKDRFSAEMPDATLATLKIQPSEPRDSAVYFCASGLASKTPDRSTGELFFGEGSRLTVL.

The rearrangement links TRBV10-3 to TRBJ2-1; D is uncertain. CDR1 ENHRY and CDR2 SYGVKD come from the germline V gene. This CDR3 contains 16 residues. V dropped 3 bases and J dropped 0 bases, with 12 bases sitting between them. The CDR3 spells CAISDPGASSYNEQFF. Here the CDR3 DNA reads TGTGCCATCAGTGACCCAGGTGCGAGCTCCTACAATGAGCAGTTCTTC.

V usage is TRBV6-4 and J usage is TRBJ1-1; 7 bases are a match to TRBD1. The CDR3 has 14 residues. The J segment lost 5 bases and the V segment lost 5 bases, leaving 8 bases of the junction unmatched. CDR1 is MRHNA, CDR2 SNTAGT, per germline. CDR3 loop: CASSPTGIWTEAFF. The CDR3 coding sequence is TGTGCCAGCAGTCCGACAGGGATTTGGACTGAAGCTTTCTTT.

This clone was detected only once. This sequence joins TRBV2 and TRBJ2-2, with D possibly matching TRBD2 (5 bases). Trimming pared 3 bases from V and 5 bases from J, leaving 10 bases between. CDR1 and CDR2 from the germline V gene are SNHLY and FYNNEI. This CDR3 is built from 14 residues. CDR3 protein: CASSDWGVTGELFF. As DNA, the CDR3 is TGTGCCAGCAGTGACTGGGGAGTAACCGGGGAGCTGTTTTTT. Using reference TRBV2 and TRBJ2-2 for the parts outside the CDR3, the full variable domain is EPEVTQTPSHQVTQMGQEVILRCVPISNHLYFYWYRQILGQKVEFLVSFYNNEISEKSEIFDDQFSVERPDGSNFTLKIRSTKLEDSAMYFCASSDWGVTGELFFGEGSRLTVL.

The rearrangement links TRBV28 to TRBJ2-7; D might be TRBD1 (6 bases). V gave up 5 bases and J gave up 5 bases, with 16 bases separating them. CDR1 and CDR2 (germline): MDHEN, SYDVKM. CDR3 size: 14 residues. The CDR3 nucleotides are TGTGCCAGCAGTCCTATTACTACAGGGCACGAGCAGTACTTC. Its protein is CASSPITTGHEQYF.

The chain carries TRBV18 and TRBJ1-2; TRBD1 matches 7 bases. Trimming took 0 bases from V and 4 from J; bases not matched to a gene: 2. Per the germline V gene, CDR1 is KGHSH and CDR2 is LQKENI. There are 14 residues in the CDR3. CDR3 amino acids: CASSPPSGGYGYTF. Here the CDR3 DNA reads TGTGCCAGCTCACCACCGTCAGGGGGCTATGGCTACACCTTC.